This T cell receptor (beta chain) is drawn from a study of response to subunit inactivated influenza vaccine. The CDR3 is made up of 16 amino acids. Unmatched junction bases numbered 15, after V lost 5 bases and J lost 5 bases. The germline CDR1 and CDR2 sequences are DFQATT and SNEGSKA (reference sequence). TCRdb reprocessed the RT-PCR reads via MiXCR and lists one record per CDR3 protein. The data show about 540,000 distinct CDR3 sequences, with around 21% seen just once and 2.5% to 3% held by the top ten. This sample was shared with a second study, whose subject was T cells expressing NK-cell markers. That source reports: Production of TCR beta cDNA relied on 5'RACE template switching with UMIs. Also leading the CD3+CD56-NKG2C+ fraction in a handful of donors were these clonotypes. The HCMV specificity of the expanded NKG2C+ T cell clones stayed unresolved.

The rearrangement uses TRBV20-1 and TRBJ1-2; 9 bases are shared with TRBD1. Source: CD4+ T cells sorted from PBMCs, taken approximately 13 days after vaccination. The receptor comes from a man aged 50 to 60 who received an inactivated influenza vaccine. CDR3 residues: CSALGQGITADYGYTF. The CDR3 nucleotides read TGCAGTGCTCTCGGACAGGGGATTACAGCTGATTATGGCTACACCTTC.